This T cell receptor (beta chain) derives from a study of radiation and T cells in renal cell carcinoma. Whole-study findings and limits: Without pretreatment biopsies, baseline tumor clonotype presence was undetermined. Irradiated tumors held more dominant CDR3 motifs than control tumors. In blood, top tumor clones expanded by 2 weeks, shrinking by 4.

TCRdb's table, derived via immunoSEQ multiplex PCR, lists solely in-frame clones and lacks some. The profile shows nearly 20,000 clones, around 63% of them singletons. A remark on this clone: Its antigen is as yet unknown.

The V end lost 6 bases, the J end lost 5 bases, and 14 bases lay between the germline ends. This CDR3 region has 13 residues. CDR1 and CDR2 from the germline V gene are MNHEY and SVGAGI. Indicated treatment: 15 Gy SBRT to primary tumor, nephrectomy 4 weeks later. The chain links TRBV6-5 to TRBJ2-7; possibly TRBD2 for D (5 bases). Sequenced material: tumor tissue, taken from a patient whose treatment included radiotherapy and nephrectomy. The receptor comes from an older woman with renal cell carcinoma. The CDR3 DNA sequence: TGTGCCAGCAGCACCACTAGGAAAGACGAGCAGTACTTC. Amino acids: CASSTTRKDEQYF.